Listed below are T cell receptor beta chains from one sample, sequenced in a study of breast tumors, draining lymph nodes, adjacent tissues. One entry per CDR3 protein results from TCRdb running MiXCR on the multiplex PCR reads. The sample records under 300,000 distinct CDR3 sequences, nearly 35% being singletons. The sample was axillary lymph node tissue. The receptor set was obtained from a female donor with breast cancer. Some clones in this sample may be carry-over from other donors' samples. Both conserved end residues are part of each CDR3. Fields, in order: J gene, D gene, V gene, CDR3 length, clone size, CDR3 DNA, CDR3 protein. The D gene is left open where the match is weak. Clone size is shown for a subset of rows, as once, few, many or a class of expanded clone.

j_gene: TRBJ2-1; d_gene: NA; v_gene: TRBV24-1; len: 16; abundance: few; CDR3nt: TGTGCCACCAGTGACACCTGGGGCGAAGGAAACAATGAGCAGTTCTTC; CDR3aa: CATSDTWGEGNNEQFF
j_gene: TRBJ1-3; d_gene: NA; v_gene: TRBV20-1; len: 15; abundance: NA; CDR3nt: TGCAGTGCTCGTCAGGGGTTATTCTCTGGAAACACCATATATTTT; CDR3aa: CSARQGLFSGNTIYF
j_gene: TRBJ2-5; d_gene: NA; v_gene: TRBV11-3; len: 14; abundance: many; CDR3nt: TGTGCCAGCAGCTTAGAGTCCCTGGAAGAGACCCAGTACTTC; CDR3aa: CASSLESLEETQYF
j_gene: TRBJ1-6; d_gene: TRBD1; v_gene: TRBV20-1; len: 16; abundance: NA; CDR3nt: TGCAGTGCTAGGGACTTGGACAGGGCAGGTGATTCACCCCTCCACTTT; CDR3aa: CSARDLDRAGDSPLHF
j_gene: TRBJ2-7; d_gene: NA; v_gene: TRBV27; len: 12; abundance: few; CDR3nt: TGTGCCAGCAGGGACGGGATTTACGAGCAGTACTTC; CDR3aa: CASRDGIYEQYF
j_gene: TRBJ2-6; d_gene: NA; v_gene: TRBV20-1; len: 15; abundance: many; CDR3nt: TGCAGTGCTAGAGGTGGCGGAGCTGGGGCCAACGTCCTGACTTTC; CDR3aa: CSARGGGAGANVLTF
j_gene: TRBJ1-2; d_gene: NA; v_gene: TRBV29-1; len: 12; abundance: many; CDR3nt: TGCAGCGTTGAAGGACTAAACTATGGCTACACCTTC; CDR3aa: CSVEGLNYGYTF
j_gene: TRBJ2-7; d_gene: NA; v_gene: TRBV6-6; len: 13; abundance: many; CDR3nt: TGTGCCAGCAGTCCCCCCCCACTAGTCGAGCAGTACTTC; CDR3aa: CASSPPPLVEQYF
j_gene: TRBJ2-7; d_gene: NA; v_gene: TRBV20-1; len: 15; abundance: many; CDR3nt: TGCAGTGCTAGAGTGGGGGGGGGGCCCTTCTACGAGCAGTACTTC; CDR3aa: CSARVGGGPFYEQYF
j_gene: TRBJ2-3; d_gene: TRBD1; v_gene: TRBV24-1; len: 14; abundance: NA; CDR3nt: TGTGCCACCATGGACAGGGGGACCGGGGATACGCAGTATTTT; CDR3aa: CATMDRGTGDTQYF